The sequence of this T cell receptor beta chain was determined in a study of shared clonotypes between healthy human individuals. The protocol was immunoSEQ multiplex PCR, while the TCRdb copy is restricted to in-frame clones and leaves out a portion. The sample holds 1.6 million or so clones, 98% seen once. The trim removed 0 bases at V and 5 bases at J, leaving 10 bases unmatched. The length of the CDR3 is 17 residues. Germline CDR1 and CDR2: SGHRS and YFSETQ. This sequence joins TRBV5-1 and TRBJ2-3, with 9 bases matching TRBD2. Sequencing was carried out using naive CD4+ T cells sorted from blood. This sample's subset: CD45RA+ positively selected. This clonotype originated in a man in his thirties or forties in good health. CDR3 sequence: CASSLGLGGRAGDTQYF. As DNA, the CDR3 is TGCGCCAGCAGCTTGGGTCTCGGCGGGAGGGCCGGAGATACGCAGTATTTT.